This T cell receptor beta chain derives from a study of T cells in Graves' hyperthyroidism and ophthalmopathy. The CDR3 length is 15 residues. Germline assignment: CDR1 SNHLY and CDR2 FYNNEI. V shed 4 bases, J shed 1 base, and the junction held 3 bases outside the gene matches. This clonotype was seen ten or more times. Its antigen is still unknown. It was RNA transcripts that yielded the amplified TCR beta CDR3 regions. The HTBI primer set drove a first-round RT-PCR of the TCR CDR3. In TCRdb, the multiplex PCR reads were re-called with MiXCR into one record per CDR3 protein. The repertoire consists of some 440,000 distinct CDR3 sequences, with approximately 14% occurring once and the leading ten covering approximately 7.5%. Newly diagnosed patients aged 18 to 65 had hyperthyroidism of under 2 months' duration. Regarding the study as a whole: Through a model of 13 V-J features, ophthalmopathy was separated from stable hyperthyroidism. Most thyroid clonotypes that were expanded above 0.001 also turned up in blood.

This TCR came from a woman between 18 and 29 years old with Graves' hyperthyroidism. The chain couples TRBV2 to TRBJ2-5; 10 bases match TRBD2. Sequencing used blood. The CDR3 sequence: CASSVERGGQETQYF. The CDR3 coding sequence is TGTGCCAGCAGTGTAGAGCGGGGGGGCCAAGAGACCCAGTACTTC. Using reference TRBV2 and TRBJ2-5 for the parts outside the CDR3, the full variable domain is EPEVTQTPSHQVTQMGQEVILRCVPISNHLYFYWYRQILGQKVEFLVSFYNNEISEKSEIFDDQFSVERPDGSNFTLKIRSTKLEDSAMYFCASSVERGGQETQYFGPGTRLLVL.